This entry is about one TCR beta chain. Its antigen remains unidentified. V dropped 2 bases and J dropped 7 bases, with 12 bases sitting between them. Germline CDR1 reads MNHNS; CDR2 reads SASEGT. The CDR3 has 14 amino acids. The data belong to a study of T cell repertoires in cytomegalovirus infection. Study-wide context: Selected CMV epitopes included recently identified HLA-C-restricted ones as well as well-studied HLA-B-restricted ones. A matching HLA type, together with CMV infection, was signaled by public TCR beta signatures.

Each CDR3 protein is one row after TCRdb ran MiXCR on the reads. The data hold about 920,000 distinct CDR3 sequences, with 31% observed a single time. Study observations and caveats: HLA-C-restricted CMV-specific TCR beta clonotypes prevailed in the ex vivo response. The cumulative frequency of public TCR beta families distinguished individuals who carried CMV together with the relevant HLA.

The genes are TRBV6-1 and TRBJ1-5; D gene ambiguous. Sequencing used cultured CD8+ T cells from PBMCs, obtained from culture after CMV antigen stimulation. The sequence came from a human donor in good health (CMV status not recorded). Some clones in this sample may be carry-over from other donors' samples. CDR3 region: CASSESPLWQPQHF. Written as DNA, the CDR3 is TGTGCCAGCAGTGAATCCCCCCTATGGCAGCCCCAGCATTTT.